These T cell receptor beta chains were read from a single sample in a study of T cell repertoires in cytomegalovirus infection. TCRdb ran MiXCR on the reads and lists one entry per CDR3 protein. The profile covers roughly 720,000 distinct CDR3 sequences, with 35% appearing a single time and around 2.8% taken by the ten largest. Specimen: PBMCs. Receptor source: a human donor in good health (CMV status not recorded). Some clones in this sample may be carry-over from other donors' samples. The CDR3 runs from the conserved cysteine through the conserved F or W. The D gene is left open where the match is weak. Where a row states a size, it is once, few, many or the class of an expanded clone; other rows omit it.

CDR3 DNA | CDR3 protein | J gene | D gene | V gene | clone size
TGTGCCAGCAGCTCCTCGGACAGTTACTACGAGCAGTACTTC | CASSSSDSYYEQYF | TRBJ2-7 | - | TRBV7-6 | many
TGCAGTGCTAGTGCCGGGACTAGAGAGACCCAGTACTTC | CSASAGTRETQYF | TRBJ2-5 | TRBD2 | TRBV20-1 | -
TGTGCCAGCTCACCAAGGGGACAGGGGTGGAATGAGCAGTTCTTC | CASSPRGQGWNEQFF | TRBJ2-1 | TRBD1 | TRBV18 | -
TGTGCCAGCAGTGGGACGAGACTAGCGGGAGGCCACCAGCAGTACTTC | CASSGTRLAGGHQQYF | TRBJ2-7 | TRBD2 | TRBV27 | -
TGCGCCAGCAGCCCAGAGGGTTCACCCCTCCACTTT | CASSPEGSPLHF | TRBJ1-6 | - | TRBV5-1 | few
TGTGCCAGCAGCTCGTTTGATGCGGGTCGAATTGGAGATACGCAGTATTTT | CASSSFDAGRIGDTQYF | TRBJ2-3 | - | TRBV7-6 | -
TGTGCCAGCAGCAAGGGGTCGCGGGAGAACTATGGCTACACCTTC | CASSKGSRENYGYTF | TRBJ1-2 | - | TRBV7-8 | few
TGTGCCACCAGCAGAGATCTGTCCAAGCCAAGCGAGCAGTTCTTC | CATSRDLSKPSEQFF | TRBJ2-1 | - | TRBV15 | -
TGTGCCAGCAGTTCCGGACTCGCGAGCAATCAGCCCCAGCATTTT | CASSSGLASNQPQHF | TRBJ1-5 | - | TRBV6-6 | -
TGTGCCAGCAGTTACTCGATCGGGAATGAGCAGTTCTTC | CASSYSIGNEQFF | TRBJ2-1 | - | TRBV6-5 | -
TGTGCCAGCAGTCCATGGACAGGGGCGCCGGGCATTCAGTACTTC | CASSPWTGAPGIQYF | TRBJ2-4 | TRBD1 | TRBV2 | -
TGTGCCAGTCTGTCCGGGACAACCTACGAGCAGTACTTC | CASLSGTTYEQYF | TRBJ2-7 | - | TRBV28 | once
TGCGCCAGCGTAAAGAGAACAGGGGCTAGTGAAGCTTTCTTT | CASVKRTGASEAFF | TRBJ1-1 | TRBD1 | TRBV5-1 | once
TGTGCCAGCAGCGATGGGGAGGGGGCTTATGAGCAGTTCTTC | CASSDGEGAYEQFF | TRBJ2-1 | - | TRBV2 | few
TGTGCCAGCCGGAGGGCCTATGAGCAGTTCTTC | CASRRAYEQFF | TRBJ2-1 | - | TRBV28 | -
TGTGCCACCAGCGTCACCTTAGCGGGAGAAAACAATGAGCAGTTCTTC | CATSVTLAGENNEQFF | TRBJ2-1 | TRBD2 | TRBV24-1 | few
TGTGCCAGCAGAAACGGTGGGGTCCCCGGGGAGCTGTTTTTT | CASRNGGVPGELFF | TRBJ2-2 | - | TRBV6-8 | few
TGCAGCGAGCGGGACAGGGGCAATCAGCCCCAGCATTTT | CSERDRGNQPQHF | TRBJ1-5 | TRBD1 | TRBV29-1 | once
TGTGCCAGCAGCTTAGCGAGGGGGACGGACTACCGAGATACCTACAATGAGCAGTTCTTC | CASSLARGTDYRDTYNEQFF | TRBJ2-1 | - | TRBV7-2 | -
TGTGCCAGCAGCGTACGGGACACCGCTCGCACTGAAGCTTTCTTT | CASSVRDTARTEAFF | TRBJ1-1 | - | TRBV7-2 | many
TGCAGTGCCATAACGACCGAGCAAGAGACCCAGTACTTC | CSAITTEQETQYF | TRBJ2-5 | - | TRBV20-1 | -
TGCAGTGCTAGAGATCGACAACGTCACACCTTC | CSARDRQRHTF | TRBJ1-2 | - | TRBV20-1 | -
TGTGCCAGCAGTCGAGGGGATAATAGCAATCAGCCCCAGCATTTT | CASSRGDNSNQPQHF | TRBJ1-5 | - | TRBV12-3/TRBV12-4 | -
TGTGCCAGCACCCCTGAACTGGAGCTTGCTGAGCAGTACTTC | CASTPELELAEQYF | TRBJ2-7 | - | TRBV28 | many